The 26 T cell receptor beta chains presented below share a single source sample, sequenced in a study of post-analysis software for immune sequencing data. Study outcomes and limitations: Controls showed lower frequencies than patients for 4 or 5 TRBV segments, and TRBV5-6, TRBV5-1 and TRBV20-1 were among these.

The TCR beta cDNA libraries contained unique molecular identifiers. TCRdb re-called the PCR reads with MiXCR, one entry per CDR3 protein. This sample has about 380,000 distinct CDR3 sequences; roughly 36% occur once, and the top ten carry around 15%. No antigens are known for them. Sample: blood. The source is a girl aged 10-17 years with multiple sclerosis.

This chain links TRBV20-1 with TRBJ1-6; D remains ambiguous. Trimming removed 1 base from V and 8 bases from J, with 12 bases in between. Germline V CDR1 and CDR2: DFQATT, SNEGSKA (reference sequence). The CDR3 length is 14 residues. In DNA, the CDR3 is TGCAGTGCTAGAGGGATCAACTTAGATTCACCCCTCCACTTT. This gives the protein CSARGINLDSPLHF.

The rearrangement joins TRBV5-1 to TRBJ2-5, with D maybe TRBD1 (5 bases). V was trimmed by 4 bases and J by 4 bases, leaving 14 bases between them. The V gene's germline CDR1 is SGHRS and CDR2 YFSETQ. The CDR3 is 14 residues long. CDR3 coding DNA: TGCGCCAGCAGCGTGAATCAGGGTCGAGAGACCCAGTACTTC. Its translation is CASSVNQGRETQYF.

The CDR3 here is CASSYFSRVNEQFF. In nucleotides, the CDR3 is TGTGCCAGCAGTTACTTTAGCAGGGTAAATGAGCAGTTCTTC. This chain joins TRBV6-6 and TRBJ2-1; D is possibly TRBD1 (5 bases). The CDR3 is 14 residues long. Trimming took off 1 base at V and 7 bases at J, with 11 bases between the two ends. In germline, CDR1 is MNHNY, CDR2 SVGAGI (reference sequence).

The V gene is TRBV6-2 or TRBV6-3, the J gene TRBJ2-4; D uncertain. TRBJ2-7 explains the end of the DNA better; the J call may be wrong. Germline CDR1 and CDR2: MNHEY and SVGEGT. This CDR3 is 13 amino acids long. The CDR3: CASSYWNVYEQYF. The CDR3, as DNA: TGTGCCAGCAGTTACTGGAACGTCTACGAGCAGTACTTC.

This clonotype came up a few times. V gene TRBV28 combines with J gene TRBJ2-7, with TRBD1 identical over 7 bases. The germline V gene encodes CDR1 MDHEN and CDR2 SYDVKM. Germline trimming cut 5 bases from V and 0 bases from J; bases unmatched to any gene: 7. This CDR3 contains 15 residues. CDR3 nucleotides: TGTGCCAGCAGTCCCGGACAGGTCCGCTCCTACGAGCAGTACTTC. Protein sequence: CASSPGQVRSYEQYF.

The V gene is TRBV28, the J gene TRBJ2-3; 11 bases are a match to TRBD2. After removal of 10 bases from V and 9 bases from J, the junction contained 12 bases not matched to a gene. Germline values: CDR1 MDHEN, CDR2 SYDVKM. CDR3 length: 14 residues. CDR3 DNA: TGTGCCAACAGACTCCCGGGACTAGCGGTGACGCAGTATTTT. It encodes CANRLPGLAVTQYF.

The rearrangement links TRBV6-1 to TRBJ1-4, with D possibly being TRBD1 (6 bases). Trimming removed 8 bases at V and 7 bases at J, with 17 bases between. This CDR3 is 14 amino acids long. Germline CDR1 is MNHNS and CDR2 is SASEGT. The CDR3 region is CASSEGGGGEKLFF. The CDR3 DNA is TGTGCCAGCTCCGAGGGAGGGGGGGGTGAAAAACTGTTTTTT.

This clonotype was seen only a few times. The V and J genes are TRBV6-6 and TRBJ1-2, with 8 nucleotides matching TRBD1. The CDR3 is made up of 12 amino acids. CDR1 is MNHNY and CDR2 is SVGAGI in the germline V gene (reference sequence). Losses at the gene ends were 7 bases for V and 7 bases for J; bases not matched to a gene: 5. CDR3: CASTNGQGGYTF. CDR3 sequence (DNA): TGTGCCAGCACCAACGGACAGGGTGGCTACACCTTC.

With regard to this clonotype: The junction shows a germline mismatch at one end, possibly a read error. The chain uses TRBV12-3 or TRBV12-4 and TRBJ1-5; D uncertain. This CDR3 region has 12 residues. The CDR3 sequence is CAGSFSRQPQHF. In nucleotides, the CDR3 is TGTGCCGGCAGTTTCTCCCGGCAGCCCCAGCATTTT.

The rearrangement uses TRBV10-3 and TRBJ2-5; D possibly corresponds to TRBD1 (5 bases). The ends were cut back, 3 bases at V and 6 bases at J, with 11 bases in the middle. Germline V gene lookup returns CDR1 ENHRY and CDR2 SYGVKD. The CDR3 length is 13 residues. The CDR3 DNA sequence: TGTGCCATCAGTGAAAAGGGGATGAAGACCCAGTACTTC. This codes for CAISEKGMKTQYF.

This clonotype has a handful of counts. The V gene is TRBV4-1, the J gene TRBJ2-6; D is undetermined. V was cut by 4 bases and J by 0 bases, with 10 bases left in between. Per the germline V gene, CDR1 is MGHRA and CDR2 is YSYEKL. The CDR3 has 16 amino acids. The CDR3 sequence is CASSPTGRSGANVLTF. CDR3 in DNA: TGCGCCAGCAGCCCGACCGGACGCTCTGGGGCCAACGTCCTGACTTTC.

The chain combines TRBV4-1 with TRBJ2-7; D is possibly TRBD1 (5 bases). V shed 4 bases and J shed 3 bases, with 28 bases lying between them. CDR3 size: 19 residues. Germline CDR1 and CDR2: MGHRA and YSYEKL. As DNA, the CDR3 is TGCGCCAGCAGCCCCCCCGCCCGGGCAGGGCAGAAGAAGGACTACGAGCAGTACTTC. Its translation is CASSPPARAGQKKDYEQYF.

This clonotype was seen only a few times. The chain employs TRBV7-6 and TRBJ2-5, with D maybe TRBD1 (6 bases). The germline V and J ends were trimmed by 4 bases and 0 bases, with 18 bases remaining between them. CDR1 is SGHVS and CDR2 is FNYEAQ in the germline V gene. The CDR3 totals 17 residues. CDR3 sequence (DNA): TGTGCCAGCAGCTGGGGGCCGCAGAAACATTACCAAGAGACCCAGTACTTC. Its translation is CASSWGPQKHYQETQYF.

This clonotype was detected ten times or more. The rearrangement joins TRBV20-1 to TRBJ2-7; no definite D call. In germline, CDR1 is DFQATT, CDR2 SNEGSKA (reference sequence). The CDR3 runs to 14 residues. Trimming stripped 3 bases from V and 1 base from J, with 13 bases between. The CDR3 protein is CSARLAGGSYEQYF. The CDR3 coding sequence is TGCAGTGCTAGGTTGGCAGGTGGGTCCTACGAGCAGTACTTC.

The V gene is TRBV7-2, the J gene TRBJ2-7; 11 bases are shared with TRBD2. The end of the DNA is better explained by TRBJ2-5, so the J call may be wrong. CDR1 and CDR2 (germline): SGHTA, FQGNSA. The length of the CDR3 is 15 residues. The CDR3 DNA sequence: TGTGCCAGCAGTGAAACTAGCGGGGGCTCGTGGACCCAGTACTTC. Its translation: CASSETSGGSWTQYF.

This clonotype was seen more than once but under ten times. V usage is TRBV7-2 and J usage is TRBJ2-7; possibly TRBD2 for D (5 bases). V lost 5 bases and J lost 0, with 14 bases in between. The CDR3 has 15 amino acids. From germline, CDR1 is SGHTA and CDR2 FQGNSA. CDR3 nucleotides: TGTGCCAGCAGCAAGCCGGGGTTTAGCTCCTACGAGCAGTACTTC. Translation: CASSKPGFSSYEQYF.

J is TRBJ1-6 and V is TRBV4-1; no definite D call. Germline V gene data show CDR1 as MGHRA and CDR2 as YSYEKL. V dropped 0 bases and J dropped 9 bases, with 12 bases sitting between them. This CDR3 comprises 15 residues. The CDR3 DNA sequence: TGCGCCAGCAGCCAAGATAAGGGATTAAGTTCACCCCTCCACTTT. Amino acids: CASSQDKGLSSPLHF.

V gene TRBV5-1 combines with J gene TRBJ1-5; D gene ambiguous. The germline gives CDR1 SGHRS, CDR2 YFSETQ. Deletions cut 0 bases from V and 7 bases from J, with 8 bases between. The CDR3 is made up of 13 amino acids. The CDR3 nucleotides are TGCGCCAGCAGCTTGGTGGGCAGCCAGCCCCAGCATTTT. It yields the protein CASSLVGSQPQHF.

The chain links TRBV29-1 to TRBJ2-7, with a possible D match to TRBD1 (5 bases). Germline V gene sequence: CDR1 SQVTM, CDR2 ANQGSEA. The CDR3 runs to 13 residues. Trimming left V 6 bases short and J 6 bases short, with 18 bases between. The CDR3 loop reads CSVLGQGSFEQYF. In DNA form, the CDR3 reads TGCAGCGTCCTCGGGCAGGGAAGTTTCGAGCAGTACTTC.

Note on this clonotype: At one end, the junction sequence differs from germline, possibly due to a read error. The chain recombines TRBV25-1 with TRBJ2-3; possible D gene TRBD1, 6 bases. This CDR3 comprises 16 residues. Looked up from germline, CDR1 is MGHDK and CDR2 is SYGVNS. The chain's CDR3 is CTSGYVQGRGTDTQYF. The CDR3 bases are TGTACCAGCGGATATGTACAGGGAAGAGGGACAGATACGCAGTATTTT.

This rearrangement joins TRBV27 to TRBJ1-2, with unresolved D. V was clipped by 5 bases and J by 5 bases, with 21 bases between them. Looked up from germline, CDR1 is MNHEY and CDR2 is SMNVEV (reference sequence). The CDR3 length is 16 residues. CDR3 region: CASSPERPASTYGYTF. In DNA, the CDR3 is TGTGCCAGCAGTCCCGAGAGGCCAGCTTCCACATATGGCTACACCTTC.

The chain joins TRBV4-2 to TRBJ2-1; 8 positions agree with TRBD2. CDR1 is LGHNA, CDR2 YNFKEQ, per germline. V lost 4 bases and J lost 5; bases outside the gene matches: 10. This CDR3 contains 16 residues. The CDR3 bases are TGTGCCAGCAGCCGTAACACGAGCGGGGGAAACAATGAGCAGTTCTTC. Translated, it gives CASSRNTSGGNNEQFF.

The chain carries TRBV25-1 and TRBJ2-5; unclear D gene. CDR3 length: 14 residues. CDR1 MGHDK and CDR2 SYGVNS come from the germline V gene. Trimming stripped 2 bases from V and 5 bases from J, with 12 bases between. CDR3 in amino acids: CASSEHSLAETQYF. CDR3 DNA: TGTGCCAGCAGTGAACACTCCCTGGCGGAGACCCAGTACTTC.

The chain combines TRBV24-1 with TRBJ2-1; TRBD2 aligns across 14 bases. Germline-derived CDR1 and CDR2 are KGHDR and SFDVKD. The CDR3 is 19 residues long. V lost 3 bases and J lost 2; bases outside the gene matches: 8. The CDR3 sequence is CATSDMGLAGAPPYNEQFF. The CDR3 nucleotides are TGTGCCACCAGTGATATGGGACTAGCGGGGGCGCCCCCCTACAATGAGCAGTTCTTC.

This clonotype was seen a single time. The chain links TRBV6-1 to TRBJ2-3; the match to TRBD1 covers 8 bases. Germline V gene lookup returns CDR1 MNHNS and CDR2 SASEGT. This CDR3 contains 16 residues. The V segment lost 4 bases and the J segment 6 bases; nucleotides outside the gene matches: 12. The CDR3, as DNA: TGTGCCAGCAGTGGGGCCCCCGGGACAGGTCGGGATACGCAGTATTTT. Amino acid sequence: CASSGAPGTGRDTQYF.

Ten or more counts support this clonotype. V is TRBV12-3 or TRBV12-4 and J is TRBJ2-7; D is unresolved. This CDR3 comprises 13 residues. V was trimmed by 3 bases and J by 10 bases, leaving 16 bases between them. CDR3 nucleotides: TGTGCCAGCAGTTTTGACCCACCAGTCACCCAGTACTTC. Translated: CASSFDPPVTQYF.